This T cell receptor beta chain was obtained from a study of cytomegalovirus exposure and HLA in healthy donors. Study outcomes and limitations: Most TCR sequences were uncommon, yet certain public TCRs appeared in many donors. A later analysis by the authors found several of the most significant clusters apparently linked to common viral pathogens.

Comment on this clone: The antigen is not known.

PCR used 60 Vbeta primers and 13 Jbeta primers. Clones were read by immunoSEQ multiplex PCR, and TCRdb kept only the in-frame ones, dropping some. In the table there are approximately 70,000 clones, approximately 70% of which are singletons. Trimming removed 7 bases at V and 0 bases at J, with 12 bases between. Germline V gene lookup returns CDR1 LGHNT and CDR2 FRNRAP. CDR3 size: 14 residues. Sequencing was carried out using PBMCs. The rearrangement joins TRBV12-5 to TRBJ2-5, with D tentatively TRBD2 (5 bases). This clonotype originated in a male donor in good health and CMV-seropositive. CDR3: CASARSSHQETQYF. CDR3 coding DNA: TGTGCTAGTGCCCGGTCTAGCCACCAAGAGACCCAGTACTTC. Together with reference TRBV12-5 and TRBJ2-5, the CDR3 gives the full variable domain: DARVTQTPRHKVTEMGQEVTMRCQPILGHNTVFWYRQTMMQGLELLAYFRNRAPLDDSGMPKDRFSAEMPDATLATLKIQPSEPRDSAVYFCASARSSHQETQYFGPGTRLLVL.